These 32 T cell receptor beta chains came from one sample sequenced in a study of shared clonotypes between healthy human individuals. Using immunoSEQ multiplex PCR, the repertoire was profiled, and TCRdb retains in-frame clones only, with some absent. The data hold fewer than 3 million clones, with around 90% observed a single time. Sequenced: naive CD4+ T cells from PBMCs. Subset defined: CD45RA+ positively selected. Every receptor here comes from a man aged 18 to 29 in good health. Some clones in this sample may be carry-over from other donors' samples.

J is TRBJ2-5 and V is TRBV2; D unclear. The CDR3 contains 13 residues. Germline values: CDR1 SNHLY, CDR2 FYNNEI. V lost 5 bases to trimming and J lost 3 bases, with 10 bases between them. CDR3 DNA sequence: TGTGCCAGCAGTAAGCTACTGAAAGAGACCCAGTACTTC. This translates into CASSKLLKETQYF. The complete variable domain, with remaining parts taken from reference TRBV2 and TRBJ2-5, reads EPEVTQTPSHQVTQMGQEVILRCVPISNHLYFYWYRQILGQKVEFLVSFYNNEISEKSEIFDDQFSVERPDGSNFTLKIRSTKLEDSAMYFCASSKLLKETQYFGPGTRLLVL.

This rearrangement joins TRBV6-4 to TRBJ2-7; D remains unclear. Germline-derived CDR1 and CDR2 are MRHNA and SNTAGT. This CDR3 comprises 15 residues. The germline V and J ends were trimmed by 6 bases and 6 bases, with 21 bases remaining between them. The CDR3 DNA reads TGTGCCAGCAGCAAAACGAGCCCCCTTCCCTGCGAGCAGTACTTC. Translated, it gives CASSKTSPLPCEQYF.

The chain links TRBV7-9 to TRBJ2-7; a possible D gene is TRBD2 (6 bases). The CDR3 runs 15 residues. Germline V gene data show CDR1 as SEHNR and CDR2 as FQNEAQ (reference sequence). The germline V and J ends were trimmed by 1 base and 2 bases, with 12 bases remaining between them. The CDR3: CASSLDRGRPYEQYF. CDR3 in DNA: TGTGCCAGCAGCTTAGATCGGGGGAGGCCCTACGAGCAGTACTTC.

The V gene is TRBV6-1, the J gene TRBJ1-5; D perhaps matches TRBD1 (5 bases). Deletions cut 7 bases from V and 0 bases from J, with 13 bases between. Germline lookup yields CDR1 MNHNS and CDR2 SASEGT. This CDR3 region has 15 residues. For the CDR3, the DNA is TGTGCCAGCACCATGGGGGATTATAGCAATCAGCCCCAGCATTTT. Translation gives CASTMGDYSNQPQHF.

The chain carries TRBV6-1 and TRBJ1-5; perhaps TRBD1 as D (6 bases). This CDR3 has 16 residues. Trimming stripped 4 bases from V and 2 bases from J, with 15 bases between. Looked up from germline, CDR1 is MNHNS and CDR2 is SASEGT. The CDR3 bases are TGTGCCAGCAGTGTAGGTCTCCGACAGGGCAATCAGCCCCAGCATTTT. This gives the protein CASSVGLRQGNQPQHF.

As DNA, the CDR3 is TGTGCCAGCAGTAAAGAAGCGGGAGCGTACCAAGAGACCCAGTACTTC. Protein: CASSKEAGAYQETQYF. The chain carries TRBV2 and TRBJ2-5, with 8 bases identical to TRBD2. V lost 5 bases to trimming and J lost 0 bases; unmatched junction nucleotides: 8. The germline V gene encodes CDR1 SNHLY and CDR2 FYNNEI. The CDR3 is 16 residues long.

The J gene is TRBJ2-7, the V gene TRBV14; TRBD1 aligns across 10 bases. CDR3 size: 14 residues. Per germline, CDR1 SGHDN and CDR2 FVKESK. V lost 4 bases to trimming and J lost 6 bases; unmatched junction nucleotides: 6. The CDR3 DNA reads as TGTGCCAGCAGCCGGGACAGGGGAATTGGCGAGCAGTACTTC. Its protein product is CASSRDRGIGEQYF.

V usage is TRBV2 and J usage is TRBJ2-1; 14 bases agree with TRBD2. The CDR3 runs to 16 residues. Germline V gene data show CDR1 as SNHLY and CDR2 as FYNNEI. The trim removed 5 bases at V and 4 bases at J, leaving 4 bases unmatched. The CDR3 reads CASSRGLAGVYNEQFF. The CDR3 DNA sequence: TGTGCCAGCAGTCGGGGACTAGCGGGAGTTTACAATGAGCAGTTCTTC.

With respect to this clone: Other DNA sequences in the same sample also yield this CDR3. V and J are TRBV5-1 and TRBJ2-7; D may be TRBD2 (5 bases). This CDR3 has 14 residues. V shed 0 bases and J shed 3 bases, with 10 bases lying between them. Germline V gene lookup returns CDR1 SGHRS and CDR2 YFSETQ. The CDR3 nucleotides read TGCGCCAGCAGCTTGGCCGGAGGCGTCTACGAGCAGTACTTC. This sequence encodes CASSLAGGVYEQYF.

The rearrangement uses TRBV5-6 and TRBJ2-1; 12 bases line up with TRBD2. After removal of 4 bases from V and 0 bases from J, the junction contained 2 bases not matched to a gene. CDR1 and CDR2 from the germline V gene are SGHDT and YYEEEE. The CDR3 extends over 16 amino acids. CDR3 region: CASSRLAGASYNEQFF. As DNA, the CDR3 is TGTGCCAGCAGCCGACTAGCGGGGGCCTCCTACAATGAGCAGTTCTTC.

The CDR3 loop is CASLGPTGTSYEQYF. CDR3 sequence (DNA): TGTGCCAGTCTCGGGCCGACAGGGACCAGTTACGAGCAGTACTTC. The rearrangement uses TRBV21-1 and TRBJ2-7; the table's TRBD1 call for D was not verified on the DNA. TRBV21-1 is classified as a pseudogene. CDR3 size: 15 residues.

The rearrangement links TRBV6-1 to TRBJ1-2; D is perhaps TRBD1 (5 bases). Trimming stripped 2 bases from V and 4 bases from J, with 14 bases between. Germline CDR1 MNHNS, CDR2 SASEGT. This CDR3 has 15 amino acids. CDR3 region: CASSESAGYVYGYTF. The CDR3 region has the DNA TGTGCCAGCAGTGAATCTGCAGGGTACGTCTATGGCTACACCTTC.

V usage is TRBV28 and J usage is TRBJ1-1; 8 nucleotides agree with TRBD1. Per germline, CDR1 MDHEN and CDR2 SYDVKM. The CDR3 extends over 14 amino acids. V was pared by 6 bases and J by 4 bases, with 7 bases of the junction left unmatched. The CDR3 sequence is CASRPTGVITEAFF. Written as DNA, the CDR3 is TGTGCCAGCAGACCGACAGGGGTGATCACTGAAGCTTTCTTT.

This CDR3 reads CASRSLRQGNYGYTF. The CDR3 region has the DNA TGTGCCAGCAGATCACTCAGACAGGGGAACTATGGCTACACCTTC. This chain links TRBV28 with TRBJ1-2; 8 bases align to TRBD1. V lost 6 bases to trimming and J lost 2 bases; unmatched junction nucleotides: 8. CDR1 is MDHEN, CDR2 SYDVKM, per germline. CDR3 length: 15 residues.

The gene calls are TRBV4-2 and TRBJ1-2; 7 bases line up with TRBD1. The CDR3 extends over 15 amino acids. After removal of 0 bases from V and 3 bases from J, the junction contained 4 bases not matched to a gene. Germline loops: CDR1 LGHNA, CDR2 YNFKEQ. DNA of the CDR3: TGTGCCAGCAGCCAAGACCCCAGGGGGGACTATGGCTACACCTTC. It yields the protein CASSQDPRGDYGYTF.

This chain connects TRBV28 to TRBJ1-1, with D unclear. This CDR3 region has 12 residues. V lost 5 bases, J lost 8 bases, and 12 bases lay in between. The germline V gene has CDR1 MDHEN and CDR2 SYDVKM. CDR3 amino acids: CASSLNAQEAFF. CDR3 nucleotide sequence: TGTGCCAGCAGTCTTAACGCTCAGGAAGCTTTCTTT.

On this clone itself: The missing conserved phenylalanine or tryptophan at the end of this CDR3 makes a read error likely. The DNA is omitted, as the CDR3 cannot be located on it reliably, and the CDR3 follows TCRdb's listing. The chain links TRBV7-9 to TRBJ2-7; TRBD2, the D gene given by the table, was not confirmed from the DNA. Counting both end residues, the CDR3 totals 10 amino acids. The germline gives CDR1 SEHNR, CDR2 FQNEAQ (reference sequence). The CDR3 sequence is CASSLEDPRC.

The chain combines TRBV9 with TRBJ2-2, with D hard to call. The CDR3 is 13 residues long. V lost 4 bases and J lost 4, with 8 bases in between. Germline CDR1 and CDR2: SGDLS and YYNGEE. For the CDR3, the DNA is TGTGCCAGCAGCCTAACAAGCACCGGGGAGCTGTTTTTT. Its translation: CASSLTSTGELFF.

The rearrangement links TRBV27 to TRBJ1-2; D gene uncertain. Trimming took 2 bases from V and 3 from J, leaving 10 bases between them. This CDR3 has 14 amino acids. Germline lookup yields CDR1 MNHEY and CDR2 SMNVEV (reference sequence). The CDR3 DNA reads TGTGCCAGCAGTTTAGGTCCAGGTTACTATGGCTACACCTTC. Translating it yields CASSLGPGYYGYTF.

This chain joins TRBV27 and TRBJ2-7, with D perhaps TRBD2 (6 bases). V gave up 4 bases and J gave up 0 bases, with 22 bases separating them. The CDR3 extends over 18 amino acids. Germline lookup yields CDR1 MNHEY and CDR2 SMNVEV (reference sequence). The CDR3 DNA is TGTGCCAGCAGTTCCCGGAGTAGGCGGGGATTTTCCTCCTACGAGCAGTACTTC. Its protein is CASSSRSRRGFSSYEQYF.

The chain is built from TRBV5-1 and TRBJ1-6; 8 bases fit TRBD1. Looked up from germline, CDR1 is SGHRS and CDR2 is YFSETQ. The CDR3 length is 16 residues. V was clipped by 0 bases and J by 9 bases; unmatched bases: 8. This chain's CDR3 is CASSLVAGQGLSPLHF. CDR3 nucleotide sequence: TGCGCCAGCAGCTTGGTAGCCGGACAGGGTCTTTCACCCCTCCACTTT.

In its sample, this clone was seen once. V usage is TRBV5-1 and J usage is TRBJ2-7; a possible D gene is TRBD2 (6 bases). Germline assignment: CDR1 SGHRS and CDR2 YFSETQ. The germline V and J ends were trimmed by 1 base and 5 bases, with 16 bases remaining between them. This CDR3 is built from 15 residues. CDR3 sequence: CASSLYGGEENEQYF. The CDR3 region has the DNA TGCGCCAGCAGCTTGTACGGGGGAGAAGAGAACGAGCAGTACTTC.

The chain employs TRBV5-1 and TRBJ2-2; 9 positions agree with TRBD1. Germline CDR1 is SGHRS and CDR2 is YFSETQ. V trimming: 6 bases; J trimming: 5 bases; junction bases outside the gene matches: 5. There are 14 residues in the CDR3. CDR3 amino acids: CASMGQGLTGELFF. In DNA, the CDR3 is TGCGCCAGCATGGGACAGGGTTTAACCGGGGAGCTGTTTTTT.

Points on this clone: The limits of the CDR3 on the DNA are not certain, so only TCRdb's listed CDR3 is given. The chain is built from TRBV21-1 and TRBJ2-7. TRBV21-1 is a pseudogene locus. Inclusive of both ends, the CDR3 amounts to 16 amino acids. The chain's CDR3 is CASSKEVFRGRDEQYF.

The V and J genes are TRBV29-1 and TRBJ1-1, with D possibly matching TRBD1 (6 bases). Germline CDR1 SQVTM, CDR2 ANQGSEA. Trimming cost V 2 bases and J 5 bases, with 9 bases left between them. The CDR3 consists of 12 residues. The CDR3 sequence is CSVETGRTEAFF. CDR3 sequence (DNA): TGCAGCGTTGAAACAGGGAGGACTGAAGCTTTCTTT.

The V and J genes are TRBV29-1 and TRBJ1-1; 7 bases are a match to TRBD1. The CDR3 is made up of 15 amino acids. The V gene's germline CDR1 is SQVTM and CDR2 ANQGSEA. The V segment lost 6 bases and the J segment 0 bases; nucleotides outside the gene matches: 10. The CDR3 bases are TGCAGCGTGGCGACAGGGTCGGCTATGAACACTGAAGCTTTCTTT. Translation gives CSVATGSAMNTEAFF.

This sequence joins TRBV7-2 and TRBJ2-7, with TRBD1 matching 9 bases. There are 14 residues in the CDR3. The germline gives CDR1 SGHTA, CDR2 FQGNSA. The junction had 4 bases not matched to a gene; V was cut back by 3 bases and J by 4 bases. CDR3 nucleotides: TGTGCCAGCAGCTTGGGGACAGGGCATTACGAGCAGTACTTC. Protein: CASSLGTGHYEQYF.

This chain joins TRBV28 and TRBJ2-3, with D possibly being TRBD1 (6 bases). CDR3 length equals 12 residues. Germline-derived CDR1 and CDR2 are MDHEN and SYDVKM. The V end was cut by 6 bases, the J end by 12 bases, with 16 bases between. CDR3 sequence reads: CASSIAGTPQYF. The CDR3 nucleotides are TGTGCCAGCAGCATAGCCGGGACACCTCAGTATTTT.

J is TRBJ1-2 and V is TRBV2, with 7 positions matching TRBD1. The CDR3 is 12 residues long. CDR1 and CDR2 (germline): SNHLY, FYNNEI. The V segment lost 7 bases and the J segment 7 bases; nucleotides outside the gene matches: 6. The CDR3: CASMQGGFGYTF. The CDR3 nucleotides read TGTGCCAGCATGCAGGGGGGATTTGGCTACACCTTC.

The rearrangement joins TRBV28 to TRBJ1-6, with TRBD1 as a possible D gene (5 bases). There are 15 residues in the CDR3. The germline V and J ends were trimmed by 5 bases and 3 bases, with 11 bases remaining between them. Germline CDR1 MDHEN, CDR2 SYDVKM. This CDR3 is CASSVQEDYNSPLHF. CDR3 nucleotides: TGTGCCAGCAGTGTACAGGAGGACTATAATTCACCCCTCCACTTT.

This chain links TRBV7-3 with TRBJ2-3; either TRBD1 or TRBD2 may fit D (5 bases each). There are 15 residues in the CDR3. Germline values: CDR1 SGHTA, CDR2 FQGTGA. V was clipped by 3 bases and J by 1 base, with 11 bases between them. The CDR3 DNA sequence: TGTGCCAGCAGCTTGGACTGGACACGCACAGATACGCAGTATTTT. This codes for CASSLDWTRTDTQYF. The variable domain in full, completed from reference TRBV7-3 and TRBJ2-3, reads GAGVSQTPSNKVTEKGKYVELRCDPISGHTALYWYRQSLGQGPEFLIYFQGTGAADDSGLPNDRFFAVRPEGSVSTLKIQRTERGDSAVYLCASSLDWTRTDTQYFGPGTRLTVL.

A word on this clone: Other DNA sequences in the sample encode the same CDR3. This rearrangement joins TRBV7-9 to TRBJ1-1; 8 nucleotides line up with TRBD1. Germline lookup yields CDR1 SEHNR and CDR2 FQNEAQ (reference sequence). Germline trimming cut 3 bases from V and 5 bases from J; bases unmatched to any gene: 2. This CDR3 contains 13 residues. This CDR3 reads CASSLTGDTEAFF. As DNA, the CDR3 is TGTGCCAGCAGCTTGACAGGGGATACTGAAGCTTTCTTT.